The 19 T cell receptor beta chains below were found in one sample sequenced in a study of control samples from healthy donors and cancer patients. Some clones are missing from TCRdb's copy, which holds only in-frame ones; the method was immunoSEQ multiplex PCR. Of 69,000 or so clones listed, around 93% were seen once; the top ten hold approximately 3%. The sequencing input was blood. The receptors stem from a woman aged 30 to 39 in good health.

V is TRBV19 and J is TRBJ1-4; D might be TRBD1 (5 bases). The germline V and J ends were trimmed by 5 bases and 4 bases, with 11 bases remaining between them. Germline V gene lookup returns CDR1 LNHDA and CDR2 SQIVND (reference sequence). CDR3 length: 14 amino acids. CDR3 DNA sequence: TGTGCCAGTAGTGTGGGACCGCTTAATGAAAAACTGTTTTTT. Its translation: CASSVGPLNEKLFF. Full variable domain (missing parts from reference TRBV19 and TRBJ1-4): DGGITQSPKYLFRKEGQNVTLSCEQNLNHDAMYWYRQDPGQGLRLIYYSQIVNDFQKGDIAEGYSVSREKKESFPLTVTSAQKNPTAFYLCASSVGPLNEKLFFGSGTQLSVL.

This chain links TRBV5-4 with TRBJ2-5; the match to TRBD2 covers 14 bases. In germline, CDR1 is SGHNT, CDR2 YYREEE (reference sequence). The CDR3 runs 15 residues. The junction had 5 bases not matched to a gene; V was cut back by 5 bases and J by 5 bases. DNA for the CDR3: TGTGCCAGCAGGGGGGGACTAGCGGGGGCGGAGACCCAGTACTTC. Translating gives CASRGGLAGAETQYF. Combining the CDR3 with reference TRBV5-4 and TRBJ2-5 gives the whole variable domain ETGVTQSPTHLIKTRGQQVTLRCSSQSGHNTVSWYQQALGQGPQFIFQYYREEENGRGNFPPRFSGLQFPNYSSELNVNALELDDSALYLCASRGGLAGAETQYFGPGTRLLVL.

The rearrangement links TRBV29-1 to TRBJ2-2; 9 bases fit TRBD2. Germline CDR1 SQVTM, CDR2 ANQGSEA. With 7 bases clipped from V and 7 bases from J, the junction kept 7 bases outside the gene matches. The CDR3 runs to 13 residues. CDR3 nucleotides: TGCAGCGGTAGCGGGGGACGCCACGGGGAGCTGTTTTTT. This gives the protein CSGSGGRHGELFF.

Of note for this clone: Mismatch with germline at one junction end may stem from a read error. Written as DNA, the CDR3 is TGTGCCAGTAGCCCCGGACCCTCCAACTACGGCTACACCTTC. It is translated as CASSPGPSNYGYTF. The rearrangement uses TRBV19 and TRBJ1-2; D gene uncertain. The germline CDR1 and CDR2 sequences are LNHDA and SQIVND (reference sequence). This CDR3 region has 14 residues.

This sequence joins TRBV29-1 and TRBJ1-5, with D possibly being TRBD1 (6 bases). The V end lost 0 bases, the J end lost 4 bases, and 10 bases lay between the germline ends. Per germline, CDR1 SQVTM and CDR2 ANQGSEA. The CDR3 is 14 amino acids. The CDR3 coding sequence is TGCAGCGTTGAAGATGTCAGGGGTAATCAGCCCCAGCATTTT. Its translation: CSVEDVRGNQPQHF.

The rearrangement uses TRBV24-1 and TRBJ1-5; D is perhaps TRBD1 (5 bases). This CDR3 is 13 amino acids long. Germline values: CDR1 KGHDR, CDR2 SFDVKD. Here the CDR3 reads CATGQGFDQPQHF. For the CDR3, the DNA is TGTGCAACCGGGCAGGGATTCGATCAGCCCCAGCATTTT.

V and J are TRBV6-1 and TRBJ1-6; maybe TRBD1 (5 bases). CDR1 and CDR2 from the germline V gene are MNHNS and SASEGT. This CDR3 contains 15 residues. V shed 3 bases and J shed 6 bases, with 12 bases lying between them. For the CDR3, the DNA is TGTGCCAGCAGTGAGTTCAGGGCAGGTAATTCACCCCTCCACTTT. Residues: CASSEFRAGNSPLHF.

This chain joins TRBV27 and TRBJ1-1; weak D call: TRBD1 (5 bases). Germline lookup yields CDR1 MNHEY and CDR2 SMNVEV (reference sequence). CDR3 length equals 13 residues. CDR3 coding DNA: TGTCTCCAAGAGGGGCCTTCGAACACTGAAGCTTTCTTT. Residues: CLQEGPSNTEAFF.

J is TRBJ2-5 and V is TRBV24-1; D is undetermined. The CDR3 length is 14 residues. Per germline, CDR1 KGHDR and CDR2 SFDVKD. The V gene lost 3 bases and the J gene lost 5 bases, with 12 bases spanning the gap. The CDR3 sequence is CATSDNLVLETQYF. DNA for the CDR3: TGTGCCACCAGTGATAACTTGGTTTTGGAGACCCAGTACTTC.

The gene calls are TRBV11-2 and TRBJ2-2; tentatively, D is TRBD2 (5 bases). V gave up 3 bases and J gave up 4 bases, with 9 bases separating them. The CDR3 is made up of 14 amino acids. Germline V gene sequence: CDR1 SGHAT, CDR2 FQNNGV. The CDR3 DNA reads as TGTGCCAGCAGCTTGGCTAGCTTCACCGGGGAGCTGTTTTTT. The encoded protein is CASSLASFTGELFF.

The genes are TRBV11-2 and TRBJ1-2, with D possibly matching TRBD1 (5 bases). Germline V CDR1 and CDR2: SGHAT, FQNNGV. The CDR3 has 14 residues. V was cut by 5 bases and J by 5 bases, with 15 bases left in between. For the CDR3, the DNA is TGTGCCAGCAGCGCTAGACACGGGGCTTATGGCTACACCTTC. Its translation: CASSARHGAYGYTF.

In DNA form, the CDR3 reads TGCGCCAGCAGCCCCTGGTCTGCAGGGAAGGGAAATTCACCCCTCCACTTT. This sequence encodes CASSPWSAGKGNSPLHF. The chain is built from TRBV5-1 and TRBJ1-6; a weak D match, TRBD1 (5 bases). V shed 4 bases and J shed 7 bases, with 21 bases lying between them. There are 17 residues in the CDR3. The germline V gene encodes CDR1 SGHRS and CDR2 YFSETQ.

V usage is TRBV12-3 or TRBV12-4 and J usage is TRBJ1-6; TRBD1 might be the D (5 bases). This CDR3 is 12 amino acids long. The V gene lost 2 bases and the J gene lost 10 bases, with 6 bases spanning the gap. The CDR3, as DNA: TGTGCCAGCAGTTTACAGGGCTCACCCCTCCACTTT. Its translation is CASSLQGSPLHF.

This clone was seen just once. The gene calls are TRBV7-2 and TRBJ1-1; D gene unclear. V was trimmed by 6 bases and J by 1 base, leaving 12 bases between them. The CDR3 is made up of 14 amino acids. The germline CDR1 and CDR2 sequences are SGHTA and FQGNSA. Here the CDR3 DNA reads TGTGCCAGCAGGACCTTTACAGCGAACACTGAAGCTTTCTTT. Translating it yields CASRTFTANTEAFF.

The chain is built from TRBV2 and TRBJ1-1; D gene uncertain. There are 16 residues in the CDR3. V was clipped by 3 bases and J by 5 bases, with 19 bases between them. Germline V lookup: CDR1 SNHLY, CDR2 FYNNEI. CDR3 in DNA: TGTGCCAGCAGTGACACCTTTGCCCGGGCCGGAACTGAAGCTTTCTTT. Its translation: CASSDTFARAGTEAFF. Based on the CDR3 plus reference TRBV2 and TRBJ1-1, the full variable domain is EPEVTQTPSHQVTQMGQEVILRCVPISNHLYFYWYRQILGQKVEFLVSFYNNEISEKSEIFDDQFSVERPDGSNFTLKIRSTKLEDSAMYFCASSDTFARAGTEAFFGQGTRLTVV.

The chain combines TRBV30 with TRBJ1-4; D is unclear. The germline CDR1 and CDR2 sequences are GTSNPN and SVGIG (reference sequence). The CDR3 is made up of 12 amino acids. Trimming removed 0 bases at V and 7 bases at J, with 6 bases between. CDR3 loop: CAWSVWGEKLFF. The CDR3 DNA is TGTGCCTGGAGTGTATGGGGTGAAAAACTGTTTTTT.

In its sample, this clone was seen once. The chain recombines TRBV2 with TRBJ1-2; TRBD1 matches at 7 bases. CDR3 length: 13 residues. Germline V gives CDR1 SNHLY, CDR2 FYNNEI. Trimming took 9 bases from V and 6 from J; bases not matched to a gene: 10. CDR3 in amino acids: CARTTTGADGYTF. The CDR3 nucleotides read TGTGCCAGGACGACCACAGGGGCGGATGGCTACACCTTC.

The sample holds one count of this clone. At the DNA level, this CDR3 is encoded by other sequences in the same sample as well. This chain joins TRBV21-1 and TRBJ2-2; the tabulated D call, TRBD2, remains unverified against the DNA. TRBV21-1 is a pseudogene locus. CDR3 length equals 19 residues. The CDR3 nucleotides are TGTGCCAGCAGCAAAGGTCTTGGGCTAGCGGGGGGGCGGGCCGGGGAGCTGTTTTTT. This sequence encodes CASSKGLGLAGGRAGELFF.

The chain has TRBV7-2 and TRBJ1-2; D is perhaps TRBD1 (6 bases). The CDR3 sequence is 15 residues long. Germline values: CDR1 SGHTA, CDR2 FQGNSA. V was trimmed by 1 base and J by 5 bases, leaving 14 bases between them. This CDR3 reads CASSLGRFTGYGYTF. The CDR3 DNA is TGTGCCAGCAGCTTAGGCAGATTCACAGGGTATGGCTACACCTTC. Supplemented by reference TRBV7-2 and TRBJ1-2, the full variable domain reads GAGVSQSPSNKVTEKGKDVELRCDPISGHTALYWYRQSLGQGLEFLIYFQGNSAPDKSGLPSDRFSAERTGGSVSTLTIQRTQQEDSAVYLCASSLGRFTGYGYTFGSGTRLTVV.